Following are 17 T cell receptor beta chains from one sample sequenced in a study of glioma-infiltrating T cells after dendritic cell vaccination. Using immunoSEQ multiplex PCR, the repertoire was profiled, and TCRdb retains in-frame clones only, with some absent. This sample has about 92,000 clones, with around 84% found just once. This material consisted of blood, taken before dendritic cell vaccination. These receptors all stem from a human donor with glioblastoma.

The rearrangement links TRBV27 to TRBJ2-7; 9 nucleotides align to TRBD1. V shed 5 bases, J shed 0 bases, and the junction held 8 bases outside the gene matches. The CDR3 totals 16 residues. In germline, CDR1 is MNHEY, CDR2 SMNVEV (reference sequence). In DNA, the CDR3 is TGTGCCAGCAGTGACTCGACAGGGGGAAGCTCCTACGAGCAGTACTTC. As protein: CASSDSTGGSSYEQYF.

In its sample, this clone was seen once. The chain has TRBV28 and TRBJ2-7; D is uncertain. The CDR3 loop spans 13 amino acids. The V and J ends lost 2 bases and 2 bases respectively, with 7 bases between them. The germline gives CDR1 MDHEN, CDR2 SYDVKM. The CDR3 DNA follows: TGTGCCAGCAGTTTAAGTCTAGCCTACGAGCAGTACTTC. This gives the protein CASSLSLAYEQYF.

The table lists this clone with a few counts. The V call is TRBV19, the J call TRBJ2-2; D is uncertain. The CDR3 is 14 amino acids. Germline V lookup: CDR1 LNHDA, CDR2 SQIVND (reference sequence). The V gene lost 2 bases and the J gene lost 6 bases, with 10 bases spanning the gap. CDR3 in DNA: TGTGCCAGTAGTATAAAGTCCTCGGCCGGGGAGCTGTTTTTT. Its translation: CASSIKSSAGELFF.

V gene TRBV4-2 combines with J gene TRBJ2-1; D ambiguous. The V and J ends lost 2 bases and 0 bases respectively, with 14 bases between them. The CDR3 is 17 amino acids. Germline V CDR1 and CDR2: LGHNA, YNFKEQ. The CDR3 spells CASSQTQIRSSYNEQFF. As DNA, the CDR3 is TGTGCCAGCAGCCAAACTCAGATAAGGAGCTCCTACAATGAGCAGTTCTTC.

The chain uses TRBV18 and TRBJ1-1; D is perhaps TRBD1 (6 bases). Germline lookup yields CDR1 KGHSH and CDR2 LQKENI. V was shortened by 0 bases and J by 1 base, with 9 bases between the two germline ends. There are 15 residues in the CDR3. The CDR3 coding sequence is TGTGCCAGCTCACCACCAACAGGGACGAACACTGAAGCTTTCTTT. Its protein product is CASSPPTGTNTEAFF.

This sequence joins TRBV6-6 and TRBJ2-2; 10 nucleotides match TRBD1. From germline, CDR1 is MNHNY and CDR2 SVGAGI (reference sequence). V lost 7 bases and J lost 4; bases outside the gene matches: 9. The CDR3 covers 16 residues. CDR3 nucleotides: TGTGCCAGCACCAACCGGGACAGGGGTGCCACCGGGGAGCTGTTTTTT. This encodes CASTNRDRGATGELFF.

The gene calls are TRBV7-2 and TRBJ2-7; no clear D. V lost 2 bases to trimming and J lost 6 bases, with 17 bases between them. CDR3 length: 15 amino acids. Germline CDR1 is SGHTA and CDR2 is FQGNSA. CDR3 in amino acids: CASSLRSSSNLEQYF. In DNA, the CDR3 is TGTGCCAGCAGCTTACGGTCTAGTAGTAACCTCGAGCAGTACTTC.

The V gene is TRBV2, the J gene TRBJ1-4, with no clear D. V shed 5 bases and J shed 4 bases, with 11 bases lying between them. This CDR3 has 14 amino acids. CDR1 is SNHLY, CDR2 FYNNEI, per germline. As DNA, the CDR3 is TGTGCCAGCAGTCACCCGGGAATTAATGAAAAACTGTTTTTT. Residues: CASSHPGINEKLFF.

The CDR3 DNA follows: TGTGCCAGCAGCCCCTTCCGGACAGGGGGCCCGAACACCGGGGAGCTGTTTTTT. Amino acids: CASSPFRTGGPNTGELFF. The chain is built from TRBV13 and TRBJ2-2, with 11 positions matching TRBD1. After removal of 5 bases from V and 0 bases from J, the junction contained 8 bases not matched to a gene. CDR1 PRHDT and CDR2 FYEKMQ come from the germline V gene (reference sequence). The CDR3 is made up of 18 amino acids.

This clone was seen once. The genes are TRBV5-1 and TRBJ1-1, with D maybe TRBD1 (5 bases). The V gene's germline CDR1 is SGHRS and CDR2 YFSETQ. V dropped 2 bases and J dropped 10 bases, with 15 bases sitting between them. The CDR3 extends over 13 amino acids. For the CDR3, the DNA is TGCGCCAGCAGCTTAGTGGGGGGAGAGGGAGCTTTCTTT. This gives the protein CASSLVGGEGAFF.

This clone was observed once. The chain combines TRBV25-1 with TRBJ2-3; TRBD2 matches at 13 bases. Germline CDR1 is MGHDK and CDR2 is SYGVNS. The CDR3 runs 18 residues. Trimming took 5 bases from V and 7 from J; bases not matched to a gene: 15. Here the CDR3 reads CASSQTDWGLAGTHTQYF. The CDR3 region has the DNA TGTGCCAGCAGTCAAACGGACTGGGGACTAGCGGGGACGCATACGCAGTATTTT.

The V gene is TRBV4-1, the J gene TRBJ2-7; 11 nucleotides match TRBD1. The CDR3 is 16 amino acids. V shed 0 bases and J 2 bases; nucleotides not matched to a gene: 3. The germline V gene encodes CDR1 MGHRA and CDR2 YSYEKL. CDR3 coding DNA: TGCGCCAGCAGCCAAGATGGACAGGGGGCGGCCTACGAGCAGTACTTC. Translation gives CASSQDGQGAAYEQYF.

The chain is built from TRBV10-2 and TRBJ1-2; 7 bases line up with TRBD1. V shed 0 bases, J shed 8 bases, and the junction held 3 bases outside the gene matches. CDR3 length: 13 residues. Looked up from germline, CDR1 is WSHSY and CDR2 is SAAADI. The CDR3 protein is CASSESHRGGYTF. CDR3 DNA sequence: TGCGCCAGCAGTGAGTCACACAGGGGAGGCTACACCTTC.

This chain's CDR3 is CASSPPQRGYEQYF. CDR3 sequence (DNA): TGTGCCAGCAGTCCCCCACAGCGGGGCTACGAGCAGTACTTC. The chain uses TRBV28 and TRBJ2-7, with 7 nucleotides matching TRBD2. Losses at the gene ends were 5 bases for V and 3 bases for J; bases not matched to a gene: 7. Germline-derived CDR1 and CDR2 are MDHEN and SYDVKM. The CDR3 is 14 amino acids.

The rearrangement links TRBV28 to TRBJ2-7; D unclear. The CDR3 is 14 residues long. Germline V lookup: CDR1 MDHEN, CDR2 SYDVKM. V was cut by 2 bases and J by 3 bases, with 11 bases left in between. CDR3 DNA: TGTGCCAGCAGTTTACGACCACTACTCTACGAGCAGTACTTC. This sequence encodes CASSLRPLLYEQYF.

This rearrangement joins TRBV7-3 to TRBJ2-7, with TRBD1 matching over 7 bases. Germline V CDR1 and CDR2: SGHTA, FQGTGA. Losses at the gene ends were 4 bases for V and 4 bases for J; bases not matched to a gene: 1. CDR3 length: 12 amino acids. CDR3 sequence reads: CASSSTGYEQYF. CDR3 bases: TGTGCCAGCAGCTCGACAGGGTACGAGCAGTACTTC.

The chain has TRBV7-9 and TRBJ2-3; perhaps TRBD2 as D (5 bases). CDR1 and CDR2 from the germline V gene are SEHNR and FQNEAQ (reference sequence). The CDR3 is 14 amino acids. V shed 3 bases and J shed 3 bases, with 10 bases lying between them. The CDR3 sequence is CASSFDGRTDTQYF. CDR3 DNA: TGTGCCAGCAGCTTCGATGGGAGAACAGATACGCAGTATTTT.